The 25 T cell receptor beta chains below were found in one sample sequenced in a study of cytomegalovirus exposure and HLA in healthy donors. Primers: 60 Vbeta forward and 13 Jbeta reverse. This table comes from immunoSEQ multiplex PCR, and its TCRdb copy is limited to in-frame clones, with some not included. The sample contains about 150,000 clones, around two thirds of which appear only once. Sequencing was carried out using PBMCs. All receptors derive from a man under 40 in good health and CMV-seropositive.

The genes are TRBV7-8 and TRBJ2-5; D remains unclear. Germline loops: CDR1 SGHVS, CDR2 FQNEAQ. The CDR3 sequence is 13 residues long. Trimming took 8 bases from V and 0 from J, leaving 10 bases between them. The CDR3 bases are TGTGCCAGCGCGCTAACCCACCAAGAGACCCAGTACTTC. Its protein is CASALTHQETQYF. The variable domain in full, completed from reference TRBV7-8 and TRBJ2-5, reads GAGVSQSPRYKVAKRGQDVALRCDPISGHVSLFWYQQALGQGPEFLTYFQNEAQLDKSGLPSDRFFAERPEGSVSTLKIQRTQQEDSAVYLCASALTHQETQYFGPGTRLLVL.

This clone turned up a few times. The chain combines TRBV28 with TRBJ1-2; 7 positions match TRBD1. The CDR3 has 13 amino acids. V trimming: 4 bases; J trimming: 5 bases; junction bases outside the gene matches: 4. The V gene's germline CDR1 is MDHEN and CDR2 SYDVKM. This chain's CDR3 is CASSSGQRYGYTF. CDR3 bases: TGTGCCAGCAGTTCGGGACAGCGATATGGCTACACCTTC.

Of note for this clone: This sample also contains other DNA sequences that code for the same CDR3. The chain has TRBV6-5 and TRBJ2-7; 7 bases line up with TRBD1. Germline V gene lookup returns CDR1 MNHEY and CDR2 SVGAGI. The CDR3 extends over 14 amino acids. With V trimmed by 6 bases and J by 2 bases, 7 bases remained unmatched. CDR3 bases: TGTGCCAGCAGGCCGGGACAGACGACCTACGAGCAGTACTTC. Translated: CASRPGQTTYEQYF.

This clone was seen only once. The V and J genes are TRBV19 and TRBJ2-3, with 10 bases that match TRBD2. CDR1 and CDR2 from the germline V gene are LNHDA and SQIVND (reference sequence). The CDR3 covers 16 residues. The trim removed 5 bases at V and 0 bases at J, leaving 5 bases unmatched. The CDR3 DNA reads TGTGCCAGTAGTTTCGGACTAGCGGCTAGCACAGATACGCAGTATTTT. Protein product: CASSFGLAASTDTQYF. The full variable domain, with the rest looked up from reference TRBV19 and TRBJ2-3, is DGGITQSPKYLFRKEGQNVTLSCEQNLNHDAMYWYRQDPGQGLRLIYYSQIVNDFQKGDIAEGYSVSREKKESFPLTVTSAQKNPTAFYLCASSFGLAASTDTQYFGPGTRLTVL.

The chain couples TRBV28 to TRBJ2-3; D ambiguous. The CDR3 is made up of 10 amino acids. Germline V gives CDR1 MDHEN, CDR2 SYDVKM. The ends were cut back, 8 bases at V and 9 bases at J, with 9 bases in the middle. The CDR3 nucleotides read TGTGCCAGCCCTAAGAGGACGCAGTATTTT. Translated: CASPKRTQYF.

The chain is built from TRBV7-2 and TRBJ1-5, with D possibly TRBD1 on 6 matching bases. The CDR3 runs 13 residues. Germline CDR1 and CDR2: SGHTA and FQGNSA. V lost 6 bases, J lost 7 bases, and 13 bases lay in between. The CDR3 sequence is CASSFKGDQPQHF. The CDR3 DNA follows: TGTGCCAGCAGTTTTAAGGGGGACCAGCCCCAGCATTTT.

The chain uses TRBV9 and TRBJ2-7; the match to TRBD2 covers 9 bases. V dropped 4 bases and J dropped 2; count of bases not matched to a gene: 13. Per the germline V gene, CDR1 is SGDLS and CDR2 is YYNGEE. The CDR3 is made up of 17 amino acids. In DNA, the CDR3 is TGTGCCAGCAGCCGCAACGGTCGGGCTAGCGGGACCTACGAGCAGTACTTC. Its protein is CASSRNGRASGTYEQYF. Based on the CDR3 plus reference TRBV9 and TRBJ2-7, the full variable domain is DSGVTQTPKHLITATGQRVTLRCSPRSGDLSVYWYQQSLDQGLQFLIQYYNGEERAKGNILERFSAQQFPDLHSELNLSSLELGDSALYFCASSRNGRASGTYEQYFGPGTRLTVT.

This chain connects TRBV7-6 to TRBJ2-2; 9 bases agree with TRBD2. Germline V lookup: CDR1 SGHVS, CDR2 FNYEAQ. This CDR3 is built from 17 residues. Trimming at V came to 5 bases and at J to 5 bases, leaving 12 bases not matched to a gene. In DNA form, the CDR3 reads TGTGCCAGCAGCCGGGGCTATGCGGGAGGGCGGACCGGGGAGCTGTTTTTT. Translating gives CASSRGYAGGRTGELFF.

This clone is a singleton in its sample. The genes are TRBV7-2 and TRBJ2-2, with TRBD2 matching 10 bases. CDR1 SGHTA and CDR2 FQGNSA come from the germline V gene. With V trimmed by 6 bases and J by 7 bases, 8 bases remained unmatched. This CDR3 has 15 residues. CDR3 loop: CASRISGRAIGELFF. The DNA for the CDR3 is TGTGCCAGCAGAATAAGCGGGAGGGCGATCGGGGAGCTGTTTTTT.

The DNA for the CDR3 is TGCGCCAGCAACGTCCCCCCCGGGACAGACCTACCAAACTCTGGAAACACCATATATTTT. Its translation is CASNVPPGTDLPNSGNTIYF. The chain joins TRBV23-1 to TRBJ1-3; 7 bases match TRBD1. TRBV23-1 is an open reading frame whose function is uncertain. Germline trimming cut 7 bases from V and 0 bases from J; bases unmatched to any gene: 21. This CDR3 contains 20 residues.

The genes are TRBV27 and TRBJ1-6; D uncertain. The germline gives CDR1 MNHEY, CDR2 SMNVEV (reference sequence). Trimming left V 7 bases short and J 0 bases short, with 13 bases between. This CDR3 has 16 residues. CDR3 region: CASKLGGSSYNSPLHF. CDR3 DNA sequence: TGTGCCAGCAAATTGGGCGGGAGCTCCTATAATTCACCCCTCCACTTT.

The sample holds a few counts of this clone. This rearrangement joins TRBV19 to TRBJ2-2; D remains unclear. Trimming removed 5 bases from V and 4 bases from J, with 29 bases in between. The CDR3 is 20 residues long. The germline V gene has CDR1 LNHDA and CDR2 SQIVND (reference sequence). CDR3 protein: CASSLHRRRFFWSSTGELFF. The DNA of the CDR3 is TGTGCCAGTAGTTTGCACCGGAGACGCTTCTTTTGGTCGTCCACCGGGGAGCTGTTTTTT. Full variable domain (outside the CDR3, taken from reference TRBV19 and TRBJ2-2): DGGITQSPKYLFRKEGQNVTLSCEQNLNHDAMYWYRQDPGQGLRLIYYSQIVNDFQKGDIAEGYSVSREKKESFPLTVTSAQKNPTAFYLCASSLHRRRFFWSSTGELFFGEGSRLTVL.

The V call is TRBV4-1, the J call TRBJ1-5; TRBD1 matches 8 bases. This CDR3 region has 14 residues. The ends lost 3 bases at V and 12 bases at J; junction bases unmatched: 10. CDR1 and CDR2 from the germline V gene are MGHRA and YSYEKL. CDR3 protein: CASSHGGQGGDQHF. DNA of the CDR3: TGCGCCAGCAGCCATGGCGGACAGGGCGGGGACCAGCATTTT.

The chain joins TRBV7-3 to TRBJ2-5; D not resolved. The end of the DNA aligns better with TRBJ2-7, so the J call may be wrong. Per germline, CDR1 SGHTA and CDR2 FQGTGA. The CDR3 consists of 13 residues. CDR3 sequence: CASSLTEDYEQYF. The CDR3 DNA sequence: TGTGCCAGCAGCTTAACTGAGGATTACGAGCAGTACTTC.

The V call is TRBV6-6, the J call TRBJ1-6, with a tentative D call TRBD1 (6 bases). The germline V and J ends were trimmed by 11 bases and 8 bases, with 19 bases remaining between them. There are 14 residues in the CDR3. The germline V gene encodes CDR1 MNHNY and CDR2 SVGAGI (reference sequence). CDR3 loop: CAASRGQLDSPLHF. CDR3 nucleotides: TGTGCCGCTTCACGCGGACAGTTGGATTCACCCCTCCACTTT.

The chain combines TRBV11-3 with TRBJ1-1, with D possibly TRBD1 on 5 matching bases. The length of the CDR3 is 15 residues. The germline V and J ends were trimmed by 5 bases and 0 bases, with 13 bases remaining between them. Germline V gene sequence: CDR1 SGHNT, CDR2 YENEEA. The CDR3 loop is CASSPRTPMNTEAFF. The CDR3, as DNA: TGTGCCAGCAGCCCTCGGACACCCATGAACACTGAAGCTTTCTTT.

The chain recombines TRBV6-1 with TRBJ1-4, with 9 nucleotides matching TRBD1. Trimming cost V 1 base and J 8 bases; bases outside gene matches: 5. The CDR3 is 15 amino acids. The germline V gene encodes CDR1 MNHNS and CDR2 SASEGT. DNA for the CDR3: TGTGCCAGCAGTGAAGTGAACAGGGGGCGGGAAAAACTGTTTTTT. The encoded protein is CASSEVNRGREKLFF.

The V call is TRBV5-1, the J call TRBJ2-1; maybe TRBD2 (5 bases). V lost 3 bases, J lost 0 bases, and 10 bases lay in between. The CDR3 contains 15 residues. The germline V gene has CDR1 SGHRS and CDR2 YFSETQ. The CDR3 DNA follows: TGCGCCAGCAGCTCGACTATCAGCTCCTACAATGAGCAGTTCTTC. It encodes CASSSTISSYNEQFF.

The chain uses TRBV7-3 and TRBJ2-1; 10 bases align to TRBD2. Germline V CDR1 and CDR2: SGHTA, FQGTGA. The CDR3 covers 15 residues. The ends lost 3 bases at V and 8 bases at J; junction bases unmatched: 7. DNA of the CDR3: TGTGCCAGCAGCTTCTCCGGGACTAGCGTTGATGAGCAGTTCTTC. Residues: CASSFSGTSVDEQFF.

The sample holds a few counts of this clone. The V gene is TRBV25-1, the J gene TRBJ2-2; TRBD1 matches at 10 bases. The CDR3 totals 14 residues. The V and J ends lost 5 bases and 5 bases, in that order; junction bases with no gene match: 2. Germline CDR1 is MGHDK and CDR2 is SYGVNS. CDR3 DNA: TGTGCCAGCAGTCGGACAGGGGGTACCGGGGAGCTGTTTTTT. As protein: CASSRTGGTGELFF.

This clone came up once. The V call is TRBV28, the J call TRBJ2-3; 7 bases align to TRBD1. After removal of 5 bases from V and 2 bases from J, the junction contained 19 bases not matched to a gene. The germline V gene encodes CDR1 MDHEN and CDR2 SYDVKM. CDR3 length equals 19 residues. In DNA, the CDR3 is TGTGCCAGCAGTCGTCTGGTACCGACAGGGAACATATTCACAGATACGCAGTATTTT. Its translation is CASSRLVPTGNIFTDTQYF.

This clone has more than one count but fewer than ten. The V gene is TRBV7-9, the J gene TRBJ2-2; 9 nucleotides align to TRBD2. J lost 5 bases, V lost 1 base, and 8 bases had no gene match. Germline assignment: CDR1 SEHNR and CDR2 FQNEAQ (reference sequence). The CDR3 covers 17 residues. The CDR3 spells CASSLEGGGRATGELFF. The CDR3 DNA reads TGTGCCAGCAGCTTAGAAGGAGGCGGGAGGGCTACCGGGGAGCTGTTTTTT.

Details on this clone: One junction end does not reproduce the germline sequence, and a read error may be involved. The CDR3 sequence is CASSLGQAGELFF. The CDR3 nucleotides read TGTGCTAGCAGCTTAGGTCAGGCCGGGGAGCTGTTTTTT. The chain uses TRBV7-7 and TRBJ2-2; D is undetermined. The CDR3 runs to 13 residues. Germline V lookup: CDR1 SSHAT, CDR2 FNYEAQ (reference sequence). Full variable domain (missing parts from reference TRBV7-7 and TRBJ2-2): GAGVSQSPRYKVTKRGQDVTLRCDPISSHATLYWYQQALGQGPEFLTYFNYEAQPDKSGLPSDRFSAERPEGSISTLTIQRTEQRDSAMYRCASSLGQAGELFFGEGSRLTVL.

The J gene is TRBJ2-5, the V gene TRBV30, with 12 bases aligning to TRBD2. Germline loops: CDR1 GTSNPN, CDR2 SVGIG (reference sequence). Germline trimming cut 2 bases from V and 5 bases from J; bases unmatched to any gene: 12. This CDR3 has 17 residues. CDR3 DNA sequence: TGTGCCTGGAGTCCGGGACTAGCGGGCAAAGGGGGCGAGACCCAGTACTTC. Its protein product is CAWSPGLAGKGGETQYF.

The J gene is TRBJ2-3, the V gene TRBV6-1; possibly TRBD2 for D (5 bases). CDR1 is MNHNS, CDR2 SASEGT, per germline. This CDR3 comprises 15 residues. Trimming removed 3 bases at V and 1 base at J, with 11 bases between. CDR3 sequence reads: CASSDSISGTDTQYF. The CDR3 bases are TGTGCCAGCAGTGATTCGATTAGCGGCACAGATACGCAGTATTTT.